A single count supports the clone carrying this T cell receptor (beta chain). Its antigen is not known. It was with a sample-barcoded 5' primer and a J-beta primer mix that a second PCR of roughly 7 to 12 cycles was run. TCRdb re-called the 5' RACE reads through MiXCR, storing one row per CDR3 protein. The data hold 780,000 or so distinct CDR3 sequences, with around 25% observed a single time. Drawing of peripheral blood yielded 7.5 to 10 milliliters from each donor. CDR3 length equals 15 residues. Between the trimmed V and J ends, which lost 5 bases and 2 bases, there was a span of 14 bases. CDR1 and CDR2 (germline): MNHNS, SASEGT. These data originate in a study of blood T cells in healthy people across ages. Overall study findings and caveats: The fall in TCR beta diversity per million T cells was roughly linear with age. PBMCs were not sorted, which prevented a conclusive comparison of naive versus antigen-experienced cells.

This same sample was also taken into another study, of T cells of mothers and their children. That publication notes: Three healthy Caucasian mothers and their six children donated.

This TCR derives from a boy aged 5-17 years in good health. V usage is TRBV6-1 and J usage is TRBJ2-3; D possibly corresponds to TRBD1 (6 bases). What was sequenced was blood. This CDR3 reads CASSKTAGDTDTQYF. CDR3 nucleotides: TGTGCCAGCAGTAAAACGGCAGGGGACACAGATACGCAGTATTTT.